The clone carrying this T cell receptor (beta chain) was counted a single time. Its antigen remains unidentified. Per the study methods: Building a distant-metastasis classifier for papillary thyroid cancer drew on CDR3 differences across clinicopathological groups. TCRdb called clones again from the PCR reads with MiXCR. TCRdb, rather than the study authors, made the V and J calls. The sample has 20,000 or so clones; roughly 23% are singletons. This sample is drawn from a study of metastatic and nonmetastatic thyroid tumors. Study information: Blood and tumor or nodule tissue repertoires from malignant and benign thyroid patients were compared. Study-level points and caveats: In blood and tumor, TCR beta diversity was reportedly significantly higher in malignant thyroid tumors than in benign nodules.

Patients underwent thyroid surgery, and none had received any treatment before it. The source of this sequence is a male donor with papillary thyroid cancer or a benign thyroid nodule (not recorded which). Some clones in this sample may be carry-over from other donors' samples. Material: blood.

CDR3 residues: CSARNTGELFF. The CDR3 DNA reads TGCAGTGCTAGGAACACCGGGGAGCTGTTTTTT. This rearrangement joins TRBV20-1 to TRBJ2-2, with D hard to call. Germline V gene data show CDR1 as DFQATT and CDR2 as SNEGSKA (reference sequence). V was trimmed by 3 bases and J by 1 base, leaving 0 bases between them. The CDR3 is made up of 11 amino acids.